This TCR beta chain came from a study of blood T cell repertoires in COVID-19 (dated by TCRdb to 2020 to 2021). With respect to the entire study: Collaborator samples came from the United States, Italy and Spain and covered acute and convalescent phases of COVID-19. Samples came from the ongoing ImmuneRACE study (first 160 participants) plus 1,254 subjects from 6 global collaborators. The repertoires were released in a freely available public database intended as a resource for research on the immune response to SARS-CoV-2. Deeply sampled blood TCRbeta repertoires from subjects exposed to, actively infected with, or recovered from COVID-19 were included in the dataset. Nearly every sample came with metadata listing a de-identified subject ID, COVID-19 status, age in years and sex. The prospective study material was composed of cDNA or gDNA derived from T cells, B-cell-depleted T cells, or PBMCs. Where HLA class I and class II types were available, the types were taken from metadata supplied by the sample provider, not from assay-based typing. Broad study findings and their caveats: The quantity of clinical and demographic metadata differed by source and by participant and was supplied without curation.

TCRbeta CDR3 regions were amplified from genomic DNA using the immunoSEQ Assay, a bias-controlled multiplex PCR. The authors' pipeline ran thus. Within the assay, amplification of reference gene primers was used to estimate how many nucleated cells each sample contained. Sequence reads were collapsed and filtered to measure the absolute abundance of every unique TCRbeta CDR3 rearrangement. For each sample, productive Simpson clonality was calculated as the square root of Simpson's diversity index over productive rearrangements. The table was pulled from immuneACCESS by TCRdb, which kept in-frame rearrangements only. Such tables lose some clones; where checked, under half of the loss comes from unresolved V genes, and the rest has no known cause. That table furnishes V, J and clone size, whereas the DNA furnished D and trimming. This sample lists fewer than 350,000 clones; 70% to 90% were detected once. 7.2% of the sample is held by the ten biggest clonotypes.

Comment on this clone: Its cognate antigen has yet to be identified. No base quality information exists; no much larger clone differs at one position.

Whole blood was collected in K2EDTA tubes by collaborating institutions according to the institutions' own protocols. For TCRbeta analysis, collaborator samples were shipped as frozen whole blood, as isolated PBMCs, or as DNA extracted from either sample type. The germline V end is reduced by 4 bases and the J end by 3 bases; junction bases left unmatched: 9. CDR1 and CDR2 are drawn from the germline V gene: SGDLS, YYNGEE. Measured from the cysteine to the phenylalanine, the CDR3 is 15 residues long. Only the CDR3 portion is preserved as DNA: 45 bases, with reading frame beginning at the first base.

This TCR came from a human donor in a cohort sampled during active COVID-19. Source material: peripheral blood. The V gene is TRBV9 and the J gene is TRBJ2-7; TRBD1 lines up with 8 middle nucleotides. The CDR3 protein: CASSPRATGGYEQYF. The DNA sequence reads TGTGCCAGCAGCCCGAGGGCAACAGGGGGCTACGAGCAGTACTTC.